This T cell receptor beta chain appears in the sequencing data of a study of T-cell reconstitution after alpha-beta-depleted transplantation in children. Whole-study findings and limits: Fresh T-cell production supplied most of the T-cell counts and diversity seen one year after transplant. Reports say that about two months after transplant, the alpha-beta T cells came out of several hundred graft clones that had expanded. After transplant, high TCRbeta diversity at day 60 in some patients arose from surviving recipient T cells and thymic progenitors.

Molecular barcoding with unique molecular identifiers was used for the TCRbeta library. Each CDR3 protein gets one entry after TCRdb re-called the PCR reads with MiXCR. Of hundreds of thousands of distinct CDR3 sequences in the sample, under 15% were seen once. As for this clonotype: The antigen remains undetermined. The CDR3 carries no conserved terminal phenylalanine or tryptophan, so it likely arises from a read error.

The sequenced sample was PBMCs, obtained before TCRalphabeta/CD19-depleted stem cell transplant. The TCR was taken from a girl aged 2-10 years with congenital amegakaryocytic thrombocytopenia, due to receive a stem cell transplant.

The CDR3 protein is CSARDTSGRAGHTQYI. The CDR3 DNA follows: TGCAGTGCTAGGGACACTAGCGGGAGGGCCGGACATACGCAGTATATT. The chain joins TRBV20-1 to TRBJ2-3, with 13 bases lining up with TRBD2. The CDR3 contains 16 residues. J was trimmed by 7 bases and V by 3 bases; bases with no gene match: 10. Per germline, CDR1 DFQATT and CDR2 SNEGSKA (reference sequence).